This T cell receptor beta chain emerged from a study of CD8 T cells in Susac syndrome. TEMRA cells were FACS-enriched, with CD8+ and CD4+ T cells isolated negatively. In its sample, this clonotype was seen once. RNA amounts of about 0.45 to 1 ug underwent reverse transcription with random hexamers. Each CDR3 protein is one row after TCRdb ran MiXCR on the immunoSEQ multiplex PCR reads. The data hold roughly 200,000 distinct CDR3 sequences, with roughly 94% observed a single time. The ends lost 4 bases at V and 1 base at J; junction bases unmatched: 15. The CDR3 is made up of 18 amino acids. Germline V gene sequence: CDR1 LGHDT, CDR2 YNNKEL (reference sequence).

This clonotype was obtained from a human donor with multiple sclerosis. V gene TRBV3-1 combines with J gene TRBJ2-7, with TRBD1 identical over 8 bases. The sample was CD4+ T cells from PBMCs. Written as DNA, the CDR3 is TGTGCCAGCAGCCGAGGAGGACAGGGCTGGAGTGGGTCCTACGAGCAGTACTTC. This gives the protein CASSRGGQGWSGSYEQYF.